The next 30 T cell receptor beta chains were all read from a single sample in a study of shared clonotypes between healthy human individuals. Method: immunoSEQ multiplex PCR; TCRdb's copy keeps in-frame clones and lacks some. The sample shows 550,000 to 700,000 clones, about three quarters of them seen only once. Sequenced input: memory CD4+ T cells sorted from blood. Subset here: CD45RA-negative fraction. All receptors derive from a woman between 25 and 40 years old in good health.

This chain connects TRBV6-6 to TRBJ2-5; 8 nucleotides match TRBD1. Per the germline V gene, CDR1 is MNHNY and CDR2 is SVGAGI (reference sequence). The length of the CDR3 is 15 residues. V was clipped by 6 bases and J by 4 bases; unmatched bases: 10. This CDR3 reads CASSRGTGRGETQYF. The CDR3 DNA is TGTGCCAGCAGCCGAGGGACAGGCCGCGGAGAGACCCAGTACTTC.

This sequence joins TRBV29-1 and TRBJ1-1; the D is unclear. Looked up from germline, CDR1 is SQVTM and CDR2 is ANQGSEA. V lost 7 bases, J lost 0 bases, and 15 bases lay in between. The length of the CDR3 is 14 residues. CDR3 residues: CSGIGPAMNTEAFF. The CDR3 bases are TGCAGCGGAATAGGGCCAGCCATGAACACTGAAGCTTTCTTT.

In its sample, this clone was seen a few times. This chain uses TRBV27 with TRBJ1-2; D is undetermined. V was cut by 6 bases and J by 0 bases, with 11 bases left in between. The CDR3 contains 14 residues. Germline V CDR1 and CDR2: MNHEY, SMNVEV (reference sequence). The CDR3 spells CASRRSGANYGYTF. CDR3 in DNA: TGTGCCAGCAGGCGGTCTGGCGCTAACTATGGCTACACCTTC.

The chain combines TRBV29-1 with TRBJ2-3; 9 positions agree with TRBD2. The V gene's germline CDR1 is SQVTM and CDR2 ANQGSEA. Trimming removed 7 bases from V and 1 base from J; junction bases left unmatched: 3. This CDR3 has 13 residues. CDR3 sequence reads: CSARTSGTDTQYF. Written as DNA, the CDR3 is TGCAGCGCTAGGACTAGCGGCACAGATACGCAGTATTTT.

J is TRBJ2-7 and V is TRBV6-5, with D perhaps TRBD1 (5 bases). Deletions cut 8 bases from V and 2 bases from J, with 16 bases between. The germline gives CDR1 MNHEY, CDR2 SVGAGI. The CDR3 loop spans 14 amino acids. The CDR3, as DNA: TGTGCCAGCCTAGGTTCGACAGAGCCCTACGAGCAGTACTTC. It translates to CASLGSTEPYEQYF.

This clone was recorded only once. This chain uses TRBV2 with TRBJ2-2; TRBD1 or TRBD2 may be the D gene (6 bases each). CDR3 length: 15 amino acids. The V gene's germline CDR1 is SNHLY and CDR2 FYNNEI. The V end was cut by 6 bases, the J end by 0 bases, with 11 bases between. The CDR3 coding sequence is TGTGCCAGCAGGGGGGGCAGTTCGAACACCGGGGAGCTGTTTTTT. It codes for CASRGGSSNTGELFF.

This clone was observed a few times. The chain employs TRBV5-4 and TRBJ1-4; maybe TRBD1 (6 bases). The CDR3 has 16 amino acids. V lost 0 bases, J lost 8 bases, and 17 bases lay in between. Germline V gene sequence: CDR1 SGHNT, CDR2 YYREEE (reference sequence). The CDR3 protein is CASSLDVGGFNEKLFF. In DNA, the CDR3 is TGTGCCAGCAGCTTGGATGTCGGGGGCTTTAACGAAAAACTGTTTTTT.

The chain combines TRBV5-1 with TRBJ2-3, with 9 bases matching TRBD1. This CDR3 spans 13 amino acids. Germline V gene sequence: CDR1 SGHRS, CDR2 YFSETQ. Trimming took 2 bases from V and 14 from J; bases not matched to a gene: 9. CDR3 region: CASSFRDRARPYF. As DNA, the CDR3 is TGCGCCAGCAGCTTCAGGGACAGGGCTCGTCCGTATTTT.

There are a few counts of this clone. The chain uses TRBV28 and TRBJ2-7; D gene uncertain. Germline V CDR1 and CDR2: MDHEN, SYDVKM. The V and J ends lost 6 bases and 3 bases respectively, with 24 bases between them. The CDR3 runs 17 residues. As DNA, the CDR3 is TGTGCCAGCAGCCCTCCCCACAACCGTGCAGGAAGCTACGAGCAGTACTTC. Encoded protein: CASSPPHNRAGSYEQYF.

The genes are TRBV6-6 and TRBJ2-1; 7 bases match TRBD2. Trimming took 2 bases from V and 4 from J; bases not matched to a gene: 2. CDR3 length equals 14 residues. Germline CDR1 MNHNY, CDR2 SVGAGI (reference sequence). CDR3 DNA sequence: TGTGCCAGCAGTTACGGCGGGAGTTACAATGAGCAGTTCTTC. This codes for CASSYGGSYNEQFF.

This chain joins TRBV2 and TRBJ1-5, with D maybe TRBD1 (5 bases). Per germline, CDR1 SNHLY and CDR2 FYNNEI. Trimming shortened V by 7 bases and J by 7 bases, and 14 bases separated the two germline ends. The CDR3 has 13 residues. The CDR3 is CASNGAGNQPQHF. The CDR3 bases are TGTGCCAGCAATGGGGCAGGGAACCAGCCCCAGCATTTT.

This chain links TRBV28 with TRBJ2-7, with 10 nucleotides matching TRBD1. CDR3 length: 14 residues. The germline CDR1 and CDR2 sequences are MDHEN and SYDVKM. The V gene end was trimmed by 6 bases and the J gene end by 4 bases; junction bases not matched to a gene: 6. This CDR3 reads CASSPRDRGYEQYF. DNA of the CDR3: TGTGCCAGCAGCCCCCGGGACAGGGGATACGAGCAGTACTTC. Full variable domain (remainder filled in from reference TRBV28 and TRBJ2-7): DVKVTQSSRYLVKRTGEKVFLECVQDMDHENMFWYRQDPGLGLRLIYFSYDVKMKEKGDIPEGYSVSREKKERFSLILESASTNQTSMYLCASSPRDRGYEQYFGPGTRLTVT.

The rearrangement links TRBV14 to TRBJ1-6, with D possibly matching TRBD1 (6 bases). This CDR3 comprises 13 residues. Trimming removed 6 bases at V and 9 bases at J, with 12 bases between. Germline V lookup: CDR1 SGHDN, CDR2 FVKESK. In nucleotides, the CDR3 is TGTGCCAGCAGGCTCGGGGGCGTTTCACCCCTCCACTTT. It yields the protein CASRLGGVSPLHF. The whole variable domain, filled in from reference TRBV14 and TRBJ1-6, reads EAGVTQFPSHSVIEKGQTVTLRCDPISGHDNLYWYRRVMGKEIKFLLHFVKESKQDESGMPNNRFLAERTGGTYSTLKVQPAELEDSGVYFCASRLGGVSPLHFGNGTRLTVT.

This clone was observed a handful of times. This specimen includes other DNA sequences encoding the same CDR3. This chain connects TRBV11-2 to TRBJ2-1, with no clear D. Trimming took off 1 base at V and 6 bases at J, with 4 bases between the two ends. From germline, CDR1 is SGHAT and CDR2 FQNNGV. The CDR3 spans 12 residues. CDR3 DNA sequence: TGTGCCAGCAGCTTAGCCGGCAATGAGCAGTTCTTC. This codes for CASSLAGNEQFF. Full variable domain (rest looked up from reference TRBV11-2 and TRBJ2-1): EAGVAQSPRYKIIEKRQSVAFWCNPISGHATLYWYQQILGQGPKLLIQFQNNGVVDDSQLPKDRFSAERLKGVDSTLKIQPAKLEDSAVYLCASSLAGNEQFFGPGTRLTVL.

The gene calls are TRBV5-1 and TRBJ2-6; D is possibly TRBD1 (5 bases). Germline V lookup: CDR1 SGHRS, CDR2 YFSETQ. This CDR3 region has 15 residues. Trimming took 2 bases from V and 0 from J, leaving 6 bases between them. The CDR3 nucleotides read TGCGCCAGCAGCTTACAGGTCTCTGGGGCCAACGTCCTGACTTTC. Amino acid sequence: CASSLQVSGANVLTF.

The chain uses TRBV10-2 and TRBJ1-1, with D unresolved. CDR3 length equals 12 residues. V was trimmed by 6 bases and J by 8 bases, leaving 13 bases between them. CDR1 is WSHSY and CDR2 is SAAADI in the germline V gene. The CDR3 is CASRSDRAEAFF. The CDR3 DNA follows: TGCGCCAGCAGAAGCGACCGGGCCGAAGCTTTCTTT.

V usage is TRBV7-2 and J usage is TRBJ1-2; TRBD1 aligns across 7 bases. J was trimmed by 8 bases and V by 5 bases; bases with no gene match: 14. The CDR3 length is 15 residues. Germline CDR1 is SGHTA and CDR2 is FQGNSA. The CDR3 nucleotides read TGTGCCAGCAGCCCCCCCGGACAGGCCGAATGGGGCTACACCTTC. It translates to CASSPPGQAEWGYTF. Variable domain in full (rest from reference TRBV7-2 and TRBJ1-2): GAGVSQSPSNKVTEKGKDVELRCDPISGHTALYWYRQSLGQGLEFLIYFQGNSAPDKSGLPSDRFSAERTGGSVSTLTIQRTQQEDSAVYLCASSPPGQAEWGYTFGSGTRLTVV.

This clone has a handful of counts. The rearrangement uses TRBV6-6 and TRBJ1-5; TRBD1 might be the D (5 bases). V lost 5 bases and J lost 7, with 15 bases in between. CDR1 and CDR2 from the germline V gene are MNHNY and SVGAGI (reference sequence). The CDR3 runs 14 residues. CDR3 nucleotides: TGTGCCAGCAGTGGGGGGTCTTCCACACAGCCCCAGCATTTT. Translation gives CASSGGSSTQPQHF.

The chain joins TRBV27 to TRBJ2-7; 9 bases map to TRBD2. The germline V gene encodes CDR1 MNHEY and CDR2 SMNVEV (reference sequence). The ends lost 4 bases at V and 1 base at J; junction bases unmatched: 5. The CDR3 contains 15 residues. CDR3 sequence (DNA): TGTGCCAGCAGTTCCGGGACTAGCTGGTCCTACGAGCAGTACTTC. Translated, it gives CASSSGTSWSYEQYF.

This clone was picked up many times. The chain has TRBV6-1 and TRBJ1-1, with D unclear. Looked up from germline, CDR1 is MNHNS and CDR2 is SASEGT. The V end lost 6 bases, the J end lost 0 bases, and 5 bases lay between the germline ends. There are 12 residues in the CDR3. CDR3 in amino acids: CASSKLNTEAFF. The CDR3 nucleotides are TGTGCCAGCAGCAAACTGAACACTGAAGCTTTCTTT.

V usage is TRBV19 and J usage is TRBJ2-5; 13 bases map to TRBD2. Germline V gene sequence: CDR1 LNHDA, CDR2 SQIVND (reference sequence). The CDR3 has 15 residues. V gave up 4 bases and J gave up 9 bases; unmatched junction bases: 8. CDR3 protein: CASSTGTSGASAQYF. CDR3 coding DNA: TGTGCCAGTAGTACCGGGACTAGCGGGGCGTCGGCCCAGTACTTC. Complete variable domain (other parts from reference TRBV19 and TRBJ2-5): DGGITQSPKYLFRKEGQNVTLSCEQNLNHDAMYWYRQDPGQGLRLIYYSQIVNDFQKGDIAEGYSVSREKKESFPLTVTSAQKNPTAFYLCASSTGTSGASAQYFGPGTRLLVL.

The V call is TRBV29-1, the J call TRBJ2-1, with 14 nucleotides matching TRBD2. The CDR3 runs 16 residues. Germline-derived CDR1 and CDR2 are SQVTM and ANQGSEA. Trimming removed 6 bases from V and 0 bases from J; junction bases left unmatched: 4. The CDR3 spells CSVSGTSGSSYNEQFF. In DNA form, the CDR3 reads TGCAGCGTATCTGGGACTAGCGGGAGCTCCTACAATGAGCAGTTCTTC.

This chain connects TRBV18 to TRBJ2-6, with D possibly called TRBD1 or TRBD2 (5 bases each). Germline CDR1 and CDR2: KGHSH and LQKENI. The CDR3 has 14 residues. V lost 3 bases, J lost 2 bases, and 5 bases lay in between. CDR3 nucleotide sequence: TGTGCCAGCTCACCGGGGGCTGGGGCCAACGTCCTGACTTTC. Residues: CASSPGAGANVLTF.

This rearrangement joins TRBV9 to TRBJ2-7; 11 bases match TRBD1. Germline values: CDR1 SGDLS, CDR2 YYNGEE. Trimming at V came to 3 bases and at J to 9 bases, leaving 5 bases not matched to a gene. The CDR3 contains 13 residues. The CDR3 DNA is TGTGCCAGCAGCGGGGGACAGGGGGAGGTGCAGTACTTC. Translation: CASSGGQGEVQYF.

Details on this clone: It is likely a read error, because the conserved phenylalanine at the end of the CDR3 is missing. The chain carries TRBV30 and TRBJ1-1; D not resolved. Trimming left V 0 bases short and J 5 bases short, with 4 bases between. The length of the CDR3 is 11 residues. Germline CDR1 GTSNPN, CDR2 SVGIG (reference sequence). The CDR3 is CAWSVQTEAFS. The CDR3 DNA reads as TGTGCCTGGAGTGTACAGACTGAAGCTTTCTCT.

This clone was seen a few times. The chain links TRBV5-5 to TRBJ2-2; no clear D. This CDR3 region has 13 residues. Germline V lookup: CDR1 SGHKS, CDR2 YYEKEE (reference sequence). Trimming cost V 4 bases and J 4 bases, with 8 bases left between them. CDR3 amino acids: CASSASGTGELFF. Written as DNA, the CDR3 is TGTGCCAGCAGCGCCTCGGGCACCGGGGAGCTGTTTTTT.

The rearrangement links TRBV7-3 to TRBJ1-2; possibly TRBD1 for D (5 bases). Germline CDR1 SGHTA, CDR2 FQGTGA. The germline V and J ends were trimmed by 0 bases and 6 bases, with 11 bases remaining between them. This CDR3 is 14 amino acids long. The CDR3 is CASSLTSLGHGYTF. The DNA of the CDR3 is TGTGCCAGCAGCTTAACGTCCTTGGGGCATGGCTACACCTTC.

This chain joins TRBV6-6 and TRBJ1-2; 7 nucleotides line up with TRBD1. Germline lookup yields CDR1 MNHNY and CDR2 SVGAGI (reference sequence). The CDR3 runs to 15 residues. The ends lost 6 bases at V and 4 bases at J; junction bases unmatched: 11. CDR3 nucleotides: TGTGCCAGCAGGGCGGGGCAGGGGGTGGGCTATGGCTACACCTTC. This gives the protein CASRAGQGVGYGYTF.

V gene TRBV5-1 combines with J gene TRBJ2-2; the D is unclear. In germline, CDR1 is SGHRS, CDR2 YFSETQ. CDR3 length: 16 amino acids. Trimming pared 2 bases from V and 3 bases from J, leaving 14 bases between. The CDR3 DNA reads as TGCGCCAGCAGCTTCACTCCCTTCCGGGACACCGGGGAGCTGTTTTTT. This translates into CASSFTPFRDTGELFF.

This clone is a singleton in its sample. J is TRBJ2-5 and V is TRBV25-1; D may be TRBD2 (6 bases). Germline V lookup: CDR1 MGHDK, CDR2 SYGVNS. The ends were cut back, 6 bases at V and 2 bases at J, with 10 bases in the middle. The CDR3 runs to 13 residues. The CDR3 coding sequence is TGTGCCAGCAGAAATAGCGGTCAAGAGACCCAGTACTTC. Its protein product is CASRNSGQETQYF.